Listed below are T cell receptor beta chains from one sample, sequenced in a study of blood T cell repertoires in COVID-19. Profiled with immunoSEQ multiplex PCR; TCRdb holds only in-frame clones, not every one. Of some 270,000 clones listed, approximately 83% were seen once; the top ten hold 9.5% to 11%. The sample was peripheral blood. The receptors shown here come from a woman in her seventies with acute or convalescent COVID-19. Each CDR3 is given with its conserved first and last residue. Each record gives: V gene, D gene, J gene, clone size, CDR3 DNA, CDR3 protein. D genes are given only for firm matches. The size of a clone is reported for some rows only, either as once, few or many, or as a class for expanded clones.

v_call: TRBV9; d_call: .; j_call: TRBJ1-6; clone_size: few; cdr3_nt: TGTGCCAGCAGCGTAGTGTCCGATAATTCACCCCTCCACTTT; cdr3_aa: CASSVVSDNSPLHF
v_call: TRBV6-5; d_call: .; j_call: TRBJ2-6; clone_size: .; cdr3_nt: TGTGCCAGCTTCCACTCTGGGGCCAACGTCCTGACTTTC; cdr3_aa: CASFHSGANVLTF
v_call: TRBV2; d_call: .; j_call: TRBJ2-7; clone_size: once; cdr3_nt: TGTGCCAGCAGCTCTTTCGACGAGCAGTACTTC; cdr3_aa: CASSSFDEQYF
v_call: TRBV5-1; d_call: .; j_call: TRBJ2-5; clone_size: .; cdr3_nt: TGCGCCAGCAGCTTGGACAGGGCGGGAGAGACCCAGTACTTC; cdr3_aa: CASSLDRAGETQYF
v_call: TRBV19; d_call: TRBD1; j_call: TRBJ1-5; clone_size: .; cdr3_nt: TGTGCCAGTATGGGAACTACCGGGACAGTAAATCAGCCCCAGCATTTT; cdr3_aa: CASMGTTGTVNQPQHF
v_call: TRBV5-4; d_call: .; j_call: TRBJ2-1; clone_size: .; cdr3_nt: TGTGCCAGCAGCTTGGATCGGGGGAGCTACAATGAGCAGTTCTTC; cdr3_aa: CASSLDRGSYNEQFF
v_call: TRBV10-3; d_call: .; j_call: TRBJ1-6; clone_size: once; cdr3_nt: TGTGCCATCAGTGAGTCAATCACAGGCGGACCCCCCCTCCACTTT; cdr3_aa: CAISESITGGPPLHF
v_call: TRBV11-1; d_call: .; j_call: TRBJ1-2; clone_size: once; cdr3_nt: TGTGCCAGCAGCCCGAATCCAGGGGCCCCTGGCTACACCTTC; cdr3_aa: CASSPNPGAPGYTF
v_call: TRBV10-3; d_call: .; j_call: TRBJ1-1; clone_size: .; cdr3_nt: TGTGCCATCAGTGTGAGCGGCCTTAAGGGCACTGAAGCTTTCTTT; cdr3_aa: CAISVSGLKGTEAFF
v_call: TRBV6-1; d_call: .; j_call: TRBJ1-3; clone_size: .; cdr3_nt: TGTGCCAGCAGTGTTGGGGGCTGGACCTCTGGAAACACCATATATTTT; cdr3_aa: CASSVGGWTSGNTIYF
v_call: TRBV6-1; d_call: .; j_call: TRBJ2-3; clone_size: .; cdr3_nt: TGTGCCAGCAGTGAAGTATCCGTAGATACGCAGTATTTT; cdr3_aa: CASSEVSVDTQYF
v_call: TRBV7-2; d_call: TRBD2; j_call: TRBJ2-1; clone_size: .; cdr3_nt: TGTGCCAGCAGTCCTCTGATAAGCGGGGGACCCAATGAGCAGTTCTTC; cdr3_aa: CASSPLISGGPNEQFF
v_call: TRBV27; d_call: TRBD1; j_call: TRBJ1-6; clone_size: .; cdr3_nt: TGTGCCAGCAGTTTAGGAAGGGGGCACGATAATTCACCCCTCCACTTT; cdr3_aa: CASSLGRGHDNSPLHF
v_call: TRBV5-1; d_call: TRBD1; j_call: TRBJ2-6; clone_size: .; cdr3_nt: TGCGCCAGCAGCTTGTTAGGGACAGGTCCTTCTGGGGCCAACGTCCTGACTTTC; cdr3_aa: CASSLLGTGPSGANVLTF
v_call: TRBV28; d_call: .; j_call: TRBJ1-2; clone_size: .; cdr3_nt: TGTGCCAGCGGTGGGGGGTGGAGTGGCTACACCTTC; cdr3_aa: CASGGGWSGYTF
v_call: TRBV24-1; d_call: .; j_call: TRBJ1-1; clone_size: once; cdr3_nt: TGTGCCACCAGTGATCTATCCGGGAGAGGCGCTTTCTTT; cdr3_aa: CATSDLSGRGAFF
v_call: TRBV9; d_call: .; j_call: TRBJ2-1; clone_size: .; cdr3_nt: TGTGCCAGCAGCGTAACGATCGTCAGGGAGGAGAATGAGCAGTTCTTC; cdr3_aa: CASSVTIVREENEQFF
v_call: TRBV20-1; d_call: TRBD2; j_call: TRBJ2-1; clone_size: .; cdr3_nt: TGCAGTGCTAGTGAGCGGGGGTCTTACAATGAGCAGTTCTTC; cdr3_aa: CSASERGSYNEQFF
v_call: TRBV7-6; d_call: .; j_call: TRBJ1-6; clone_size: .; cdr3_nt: TGTGCCAGCAGCTTAGGCAGTTCCCGCAATTCACCCCTCCACTTT; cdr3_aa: CASSLGSSRNSPLHF
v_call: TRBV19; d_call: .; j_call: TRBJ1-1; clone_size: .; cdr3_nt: TGTGCCAGTAGTCTTATTGGGAGTTGGAACACTGAAGCTTTCTTT; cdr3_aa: CASSLIGSWNTEAFF
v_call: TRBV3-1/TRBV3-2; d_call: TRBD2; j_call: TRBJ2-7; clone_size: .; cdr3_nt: TGTGCCAGCAGCCCGGGACTAGCGGGGAGGGAGCAGTACTTC; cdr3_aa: CASSPGLAGREQYF
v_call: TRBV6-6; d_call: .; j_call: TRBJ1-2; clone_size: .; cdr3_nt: TGTGCCTCCACGGGGGGTAACTATGGCTACACCTTC; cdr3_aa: CASTGGNYGYTF
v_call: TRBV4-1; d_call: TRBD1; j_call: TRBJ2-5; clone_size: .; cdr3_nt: TGCGCCAGCAGCCAAACAGGGGGAGAGACCCAGTACTTC; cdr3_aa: CASSQTGGETQYF
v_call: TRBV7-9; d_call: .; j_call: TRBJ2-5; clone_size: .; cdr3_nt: TGTGCCAGCAGCCCCAAGAGGCGGGTAGGGGAGACCCAGTACTTC; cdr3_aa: CASSPKRRVGETQYF
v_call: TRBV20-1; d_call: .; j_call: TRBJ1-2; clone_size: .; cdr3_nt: TGCAGTGCTATTGGCGGGAGTGGCTACACCTTC; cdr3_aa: CSAIGGSGYTF
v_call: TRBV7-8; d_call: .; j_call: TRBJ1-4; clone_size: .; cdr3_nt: TGTGCCAGCAGCTTATGGGCAACCCATGAAAAACTGTTTTTT; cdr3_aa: CASSLWATHEKLFF